The rows below give T cell receptor beta chains drawn from one sample of a study of cytomegalovirus exposure and HLA in healthy donors. Produced via immunoSEQ multiplex PCR; TCRdb's table is partial and in-frame only. The sample lists approximately 150,000 clones, around 65% seen once, with approximately 1.7% in the top ten. Input material: PBMCs. Receptors originate from a male donor in good health and CMV-seronegative. Each CDR3 is given with its conserved first and last residue. The D gene is left open where the match is weak. Some rows mark clone size as missing; the rest say once, few, many or name a class of expanded clone.

j_call: TRBJ2-7
clone_size: NA
d_call: NA
v_call: TRBV7-2
cdr3_aa: CASSLALTALSYEQYF
cdr3_nt: TGTGCCAGCAGCTTAGCGCTCACAGCCCTCTCCTACGAGCAGTACTTC

j_call: TRBJ2-5
clone_size: few
d_call: TRBD2
v_call: TRBV19
cdr3_aa: CASSGVAGNQETQYF
cdr3_nt: TGTGCCAGTAGTGGGGTAGCGGGGAACCAAGAGACCCAGTACTTC

j_call: TRBJ1-4
clone_size: NA
d_call: NA
v_call: TRBV28
cdr3_aa: CASSATGGPNEKLFF
cdr3_nt: TGTGCCAGCTCGGCTACGGGGGGCCCTAATGAAAAACTGTTTTTT

j_call: TRBJ1-4
clone_size: NA
d_call: NA
v_call: TRBV15
cdr3_aa: CATSREGQPGRGKLFF
cdr3_nt: TGTGCCACCAGCAGAGAAGGACAGCCCGGTCGGGGAAAACTGTTTTTT

j_call: TRBJ2-3
clone_size: few
d_call: NA
v_call: TRBV7-2
cdr3_aa: CASSSRRSVTDTQYF
cdr3_nt: TGTGCCAGCAGCAGCCGGCGGAGCGTTACAGATACGCAGTATTTT

j_call: TRBJ1-1
clone_size: NA
d_call: NA
v_call: TRBV6-5
cdr3_aa: CASSYFLGGGTEAFF
cdr3_nt: TGTGCCAGCAGTTACTTCTTGGGAGGGGGCACTGAAGCTTTCTTT

j_call: TRBJ2-7
clone_size: few
d_call: NA
v_call: TRBV30
cdr3_aa: CAWSSQGNEQYF
cdr3_nt: TGTGCCTGGAGTAGCCAGGGGAACGAGCAGTACTTC

j_call: TRBJ1-4
clone_size: many
d_call: NA
v_call: TRBV30
cdr3_aa: CAWSTLREKLFF
cdr3_nt: TGTGCCTGGAGCACACTACGTGAAAAACTGTTTTTT

j_call: TRBJ1-1
clone_size: NA
d_call: NA
v_call: TRBV18
cdr3_aa: CASSPGEGTEAFF
cdr3_nt: TGTGCCAGCTCACCAGGGGAGGGGACTGAAGCTTTCTTT

j_call: TRBJ2-1
clone_size: NA
d_call: NA
v_call: TRBV6-1
cdr3_aa: CASSSTVSSGNEQFF
cdr3_nt: TGTGCCAGCAGTTCGACAGTCAGCTCAGGGAATGAGCAGTTCTTC